The rows below give T cell receptor beta chains drawn from one sample of a study of beta chain features in type 1 diabetes. Sequenced by immunoSEQ multiplex PCR; TCRdb stores in-frame clones only, minus some. The sample lists roughly 150,000 clones, 9% to 12% seen once, with around 0.5% in the top ten. Sequencing was performed on central memory CD4+ T cells from blood. The source of these receptors is a man aged 25-45 years with type 1 diabetes. Both conserved end residues are part of each CDR3. The D gene is left open where the match is weak. Expanded clones are given a class, and other clones once, few, many or no size at all.

clone_size | d_call | j_call | v_call | cdr3_nt | cdr3_aa
few | TRBD2 | TRBJ2-1 | TRBV25-1 | TGTGCCAGCAGTGAACCGGGGGGGGTGGGCAATGAGCAGTTCTTC | CASSEPGGVGNEQFF
few | - | TRBJ1-5 | TRBV19 | TGTGCCAGTAGCATGGGGACTGCCGGTCAGCCCCAGCATTTT | CASSMGTAGQPQHF
- | - | TRBJ2-3 | TRBV4-3 | TGCGCCAGCAGACCGTCCCCCTCAGGACTAGATACGCAGTATTTT | CASRPSPSGLDTQYF
few | TRBD2 | TRBJ2-1 | TRBV30 | TGTGCCTGGAGTGTACCCGCGGGAGTGCAGTTCTTC | CAWSVPAGVQFF
- | TRBD2 | TRBJ2-1 | TRBV2 | TGTGCCAGCAGTAAAGAGCGGGGGGACAATGAGCAGTTCTTC | CASSKERGDNEQFF
few | - | TRBJ2-4 | TRBV19 | TGTGCCAGTAGTTCTCGACGGAGCCCTTTAGCCAAAAACATTCAGTACTTC | CASSSRRSPLAKNIQYF
- | TRBD2 | TRBJ2-3 | TRBV7-2 | TGTGCCAGCAGCTCCCCGGGAGGGGTTACCCCTACGCAGTATTTT | CASSSPGGVTPTQYF
few | - | TRBJ1-1 | TRBV5-1 | TGCGCCAGCAGCTTGGCCCCGACTCCGAACACTGAAGCTTTCTTT | CASSLAPTPNTEAFF
- | TRBD2 | TRBJ2-5 | TRBV19 | TGTGCCAGCTCCGGGACTAGCGGGGGGACCCAGTACTTC | CASSGTSGGTQYF
few | TRBD2 | TRBJ2-3 | TRBV29-1 | TGCAGCGCCGGGACTATGGGGGATACGCAGTATTTT | CSAGTMGDTQYF
- | TRBD1 | TRBJ2-1 | TRBV5-1 | TGCGCCAGCAGCCTCGAGGGTGGCAGGGGGCGGGGTGAGCAGTTCTTC | CASSLEGGRGRGEQFF
few | - | TRBJ1-5 | TRBV6-1 | TGTGCCAGCCGGGGGGATCAGCCCCAGCATTTT | CASRGDQPQHF
few | - | TRBJ1-1 | TRBV29-1 | TGCAGCGCCAGGTCTATGCCCGTGAACACTGAAGCTTTCTTT | CSARSMPVNTEAFF
few | - | TRBJ1-5 | TRBV28 | TGTGCCAGTCACTCACAGGGAATAAATCAGCCCCAGCATTTT | CASHSQGINQPQHF
- | - | TRBJ2-1 | TRBV7-8 | TGTGCCAGCAGCCCTACAGGGTTTGAGCAGTTCTTC | CASSPTGFEQFF
- | TRBD2 | TRBJ2-1 | TRBV5-1 | TGCGCCAGCAGCCGGATGGGACTAGCGCTTGACAATGAGCAGTTCTTC | CASSRMGLALDNEQFF
few | TRBD1 | TRBJ1-1 | TRBV29-1 | TGCAGTGGTGGCCAGGGGGCGCCCACTGAAGCTTTCTTT | CSGGQGAPTEAFF
- | - | TRBJ2-1 | TRBV7-2 | TGTGCCAGCAGTTGGGCCATGGGTGAGCAGTTCTTC | CASSWAMGEQFF
few | - | TRBJ2-1 | TRBV25-1 | TGTGCCAGCAGTGAATTACGGCCCTCAACAGGCAATGAGCAGTTCTTC | CASSELRPSTGNEQFF
- | TRBD1 | TRBJ2-4 | TRBV6-6 | TGTGCCAGCAGTTACACTGAACGGACAGGGAACATTCAGTACTTC | CASSYTERTGNIQYF
- | - | TRBJ2-7 | TRBV4-3 | TGCGCCAGCAGCCAGAGCCTACTAGACCTCGAGCAGTACTTC | CASSQSLLDLEQYF
few | - | TRBJ1-1 | TRBV18 | TGTGCCAGTCAGGGGCTTGAAGCTTTCTTT | CASQGLEAFF
- | - | TRBJ2-3 | TRBV28 | TGTGCCAGCAGTTTAGGTCGCGGGACGAATACGCAGTATTTT | CASSLGRGTNTQYF
- | - | TRBJ2-1 | TRBV5-6 | TGTGCCAGCAGCTTGAGGGACTGGGACAATGAGCAGTTCTTC | CASSLRDWDNEQFF
- | - | TRBJ1-2 | TRBV6-5 | TGTGCCAGCAGAGCTACCCAGACAGGCTATGGCTACACCTTC | CASRATQTGYGYTF
- | - | TRBJ1-5 | TRBV4-1 | TGCGCCAGCAGCCAGGGACTGAATCAGCCCCAGCATTTT | CASSQGLNQPQHF
few | - | TRBJ2-2 | TRBV6-5 | TGTGCCAGCAGTTACTCGTCGGAGCTCACCGGGGAGCTGTTTTTT | CASSYSSELTGELFF
few | - | TRBJ2-5 | TRBV7-2 | TGTGCCAGCAGCGTACAGGGAAAGTACCAAGAGACCCAGTACTTC | CASSVQGKYQETQYF
- | - | TRBJ2-2 | TRBV6-6 | TGTGCCAGCAGTCCCCGACTAGAGGCCGGGGAGCTGTTTTTT | CASSPRLEAGELFF
few | - | TRBJ1-1 | TRBV29-1 | TGCAGCGTTGTGGCAGGGGATTTTAACTCTGAAGCTTTCTTT | CSVVAGDFNSEAFF
few | TRBD2 | TRBJ2-5 | TRBV7-7 | TGTGCCAGCAGCCGTAGCGGGGGAGAGACCCAGTACTTC | CASSRSGGETQYF
- | TRBD1 | TRBJ2-1 | TRBV6-1 | TGTGCCAGCCTGCCGGGACAGGCTTTTGGTTTTACGCTCTTC | CASLPGQAFGFTLF